This T cell receptor (beta chain) was found in a study of blood T cells in healthy people across ages. Trimming removed 0 bases from V and 2 bases from J, with 7 bases in between. In germline, CDR1 is SGHRS, CDR2 YFSETQ. The CDR3 runs 14 residues. A second about 7 to 11 cycle PCR used barcoded and J-beta primers. In TCRdb, the 5' RACE reads were re-called with MiXCR into one record per CDR3 protein. The sample lists 600,000 to 850,000 distinct CDR3 sequences; 25% were seen once. These sequences were also reported in another study, on T cells of mothers and their children.

The sample comprised blood. This chain links TRBV5-1 with TRBJ2-3; D gene ambiguous. The TCR comes from a boy aged 5-17 years in good health. CDR3 in DNA: TGCGCCAGCAGCTTGGGCCAGCCCACAGATACGCAGTATTTT. Translated, it gives CASSLGQPTDTQYF.